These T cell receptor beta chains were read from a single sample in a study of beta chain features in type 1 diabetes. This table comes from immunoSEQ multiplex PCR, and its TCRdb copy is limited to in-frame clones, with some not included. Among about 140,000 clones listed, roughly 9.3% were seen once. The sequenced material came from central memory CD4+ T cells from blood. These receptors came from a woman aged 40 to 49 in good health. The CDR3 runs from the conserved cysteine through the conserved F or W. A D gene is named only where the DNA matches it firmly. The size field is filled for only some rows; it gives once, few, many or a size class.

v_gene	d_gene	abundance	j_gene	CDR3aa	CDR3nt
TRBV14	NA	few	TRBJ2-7	CASSRTLYEQYF	TGTGCCAGCAGTCGGACACTCTACGAGCAGTACTTC
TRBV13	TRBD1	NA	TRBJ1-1	CASSLDSGGSEAFF	TGTGCCAGCAGCTTAGATTCAGGGGGTAGTGAAGCTTTCTTT
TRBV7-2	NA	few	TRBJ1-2	CASNLQGTYGYTF	TGTGCCAGCAACCTGCAGGGCACCTATGGCTACACCTTC
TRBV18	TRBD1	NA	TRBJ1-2	CASSQDRGDYGYTF	TGTGCCAGCTCACAGGACAGGGGGGATTATGGCTACACCTTC
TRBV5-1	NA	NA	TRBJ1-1	CASSPSPDTEAFF	TGCGCCAGCAGCCCTAGCCCGGACACTGAAGCTTTCTTT
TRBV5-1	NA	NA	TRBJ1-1	CASSLIGGMNTEAFF	TGCGCCAGCAGCCTCATTGGGGGCATGAACACTGAAGCTTTCTTT
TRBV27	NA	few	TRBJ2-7	CASSLLRGMGEQYF	TGTGCCAGCAGTTTATTACGGGGGATGGGGGAGCAGTACTTC
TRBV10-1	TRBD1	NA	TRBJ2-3	CATSPLSPGQSADTQYF	TGCGCCACCAGTCCGCTATCGCCGGGACAGTCGGCAGATACGCAGTATTTT
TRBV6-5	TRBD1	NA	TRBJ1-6	CASSQGDSPLHF	TGTGCCAGCAGCCAGGGGGATTCACCCCTCCACTTT
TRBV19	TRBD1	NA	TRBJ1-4	CASSRDRGPTNEKLFF	TGTGCCAGTAGTCGGGACAGGGGACCAACTAATGAAAAACTGTTTTTT
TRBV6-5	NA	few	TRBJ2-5	CASSHNPQGGTQYF	TGTGCCAGCAGTCATAATCCGCAGGGGGGGACCCAGTACTTC
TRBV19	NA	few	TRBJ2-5	CASKMGHREETQYF	TGTGCCAGTAAGATGGGGCATAGGGAAGAGACCCAGTACTTC
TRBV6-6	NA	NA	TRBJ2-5	CASSYGGLETQYF	TGTGCCAGCAGTTACGGCGGGCTTGAGACCCAGTACTTC
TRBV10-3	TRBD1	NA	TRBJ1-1	CATTPSQGVEGTEAFF	TGTGCCACCACGCCAAGCCAGGGGGTTGAGGGAACTGAAGCTTTCTTT
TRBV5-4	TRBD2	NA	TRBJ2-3	CASSQAGGTDTQYF	TGTGCCAGCAGCCAGGCCGGGGGGACAGATACGCAGTATTTT
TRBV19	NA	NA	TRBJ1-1	CASSIGGPGNTEAFF	TGTGCCAGTAGTATCGGCGGGCCGGGGAACACTGAAGCTTTCTTT
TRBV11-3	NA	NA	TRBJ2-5	CASSLAYRETQYF	TGTGCCAGCAGCTTAGCCTATCGAGAGACCCAGTACTTC
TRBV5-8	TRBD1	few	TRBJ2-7	CASSLLTGVGEQYF	TGTGCCAGCAGCCTCCTGACAGGGGTGGGGGAGCAGTACTTC
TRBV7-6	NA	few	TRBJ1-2	CASSSDTWAYGYTF	TGTGCCAGCAGTTCAGACACCTGGGCCTATGGCTACACCTTC
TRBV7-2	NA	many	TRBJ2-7	CASSPGVGYEQYF	TGTGCCAGCAGCCCCGGAGTGGGTTACGAGCAGTACTTC
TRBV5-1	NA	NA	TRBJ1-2	CASSLGAEWKDYGYTF	TGCGCCAGCAGCTTGGGGGCCGAATGGAAGGATTATGGCTACACCTTC
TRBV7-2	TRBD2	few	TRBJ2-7	CASSSGGREQYF	TGTGCCAGCAGCTCGGGGGGTCGGGAGCAGTACTTC
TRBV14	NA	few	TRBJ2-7	CASSPGFYEQYF	TGTGCCAGCAGCCCGGGGTTTTACGAGCAGTACTTC
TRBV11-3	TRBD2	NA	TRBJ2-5	CASSLGLAGEETQYF	TGTGCCAGCAGCTTAGGACTAGCGGGGGAAGAGACCCAGTACTTC
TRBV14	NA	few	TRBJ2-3	CASSQGRINTDTQYF	TGTGCCAGCAGCCAGGGGAGAATAAACACAGATACGCAGTATTTT
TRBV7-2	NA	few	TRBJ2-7	CASSLWAGEQYF	TGTGCCAGCAGCTTGTGGGCGGGTGAGCAGTACTTC
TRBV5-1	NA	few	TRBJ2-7	CASSLAGSYEQYF	TGCGCCAGCAGCTTGGCAGGCTCCTACGAGCAGTACTTC
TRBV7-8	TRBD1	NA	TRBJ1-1	CASSLRSLRTGLAFF	TGTGCCAGCAGCTTAAGGTCCCTTAGGACAGGGTTGGCTTTCTTT
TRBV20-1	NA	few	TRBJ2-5	CSASGKTQYF	TGCAGTGCTAGCGGGAAGACCCAGTACTTC
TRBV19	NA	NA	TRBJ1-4	CASSPGDGANEKLFF	TGTGCCAGTAGTCCCGGGGATGGGGCTAATGAAAAACTGTTTTTT
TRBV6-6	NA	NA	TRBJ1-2	CASSPRGDSYGYTF	TGTGCCAGCAGCCCCAGGGGCGACAGCTATGGCTACACCTTC
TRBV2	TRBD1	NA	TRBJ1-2	CASRGQGADGYTF	TGTGCCAGCAGGGGACAGGGGGCGGACGGCTACACCTTC
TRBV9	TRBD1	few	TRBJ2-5	CASSVGPTGQEAQYF	TGTGCCAGCAGCGTAGGTCCGACAGGGCAAGAGGCCCAGTACTTC
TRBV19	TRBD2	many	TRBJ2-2	CASSQARGLSTGELFF	TGTGCCAGTAGTCAGGCGCGGGGGTTGAGCACCGGGGAGCTGTTTTTT
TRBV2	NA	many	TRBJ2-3	CASSEVAGPSTDTQYF	TGTGCCAGCAGTGAAGTGGCGGGTCCTAGCACAGATACGCAGTATTTT
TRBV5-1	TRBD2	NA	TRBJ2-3	CASSLAPSGGSTDTQYF	TGCGCCAGCAGCTTGGCCCCTAGCGGGGGGTCCACAGATACGCAGTATTTT
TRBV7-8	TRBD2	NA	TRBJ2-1	CASSPRNPGTRNNEQFF	TGTGCCAGCAGCCCACGAAACCCCGGGACTAGAAACAATGAGCAGTTCTTC
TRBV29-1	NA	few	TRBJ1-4	CSVDQGLGEKLFF	TGCAGCGTAGATCAGGGCCTCGGGGAAAAACTGTTTTTT
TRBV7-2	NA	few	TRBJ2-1	CASYDNRDNEQFF	TGTGCCAGCTATGATAACCGAGACAATGAGCAGTTCTTC
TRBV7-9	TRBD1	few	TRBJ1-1	CASRRDRNTEAFF	TGTGCCAGCAGGAGGGACAGAAACACTGAAGCTTTCTTT
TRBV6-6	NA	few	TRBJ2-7	CASSSAPSYEQYF	TGTGCCAGCAGTTCCGCGCCTAGCTACGAGCAGTACTTC